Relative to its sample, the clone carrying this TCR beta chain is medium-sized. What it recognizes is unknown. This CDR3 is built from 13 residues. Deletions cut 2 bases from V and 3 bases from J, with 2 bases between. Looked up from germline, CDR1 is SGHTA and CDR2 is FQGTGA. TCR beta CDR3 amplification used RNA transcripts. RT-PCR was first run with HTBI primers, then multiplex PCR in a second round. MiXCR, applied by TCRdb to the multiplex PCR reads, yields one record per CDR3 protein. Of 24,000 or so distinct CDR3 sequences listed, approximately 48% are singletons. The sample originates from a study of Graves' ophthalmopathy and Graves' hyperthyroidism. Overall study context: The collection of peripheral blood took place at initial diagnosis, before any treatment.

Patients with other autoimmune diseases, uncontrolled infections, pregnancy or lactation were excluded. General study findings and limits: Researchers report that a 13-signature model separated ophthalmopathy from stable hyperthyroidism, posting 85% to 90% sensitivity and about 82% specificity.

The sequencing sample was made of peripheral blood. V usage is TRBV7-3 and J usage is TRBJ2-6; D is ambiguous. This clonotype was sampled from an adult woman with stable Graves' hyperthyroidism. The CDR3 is CASSLGGANVLTF. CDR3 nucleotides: TGTGCCAGCAGCTTAGGTGGGGCCAACGTCCTGACTTTC.